The rows below give T cell receptor beta chains drawn from one sample of a study of blood T cells in healthy people across ages. TCRdb reprocessed the 5' RACE reads via MiXCR and lists one record per CDR3 protein. The data hold about 1,400,000 distinct CDR3 sequences, with roughly 40% observed a single time. Sequencing was performed on blood. These receptors were collected from a woman aged 18-35 years in good health. Both conserved end residues are part of each CDR3. D genes are given only for firm matches. Clone size is given for some rows only: seen once, a few or many times, or a class if the clone is expanded.

TRBJ1-6	TRBV12-3/TRBV12-4	few	NA	TGTGCCAGCAGTTTAGGGATTGGGGGGGGAAATTCACCCCTCCACTTT	CASSLGIGGGNSPLHF
TRBJ1-2	TRBV29-1	NA	NA	TGCAGCGCCCCGCGGGGGGTCGACTATGGCTACACCTTC	CSAPRGVDYGYTF
TRBJ2-6	TRBV20-1	NA	NA	TGCAGTGCTCCGACCGGGACCTCTGGGGCCAACGTCCTGACTTTC	CSAPTGTSGANVLTF
TRBJ2-5	TRBV11-2	NA	TRBD2	TGTGCCAGCAGCTTAGCCCCCGGAGCGGGGCTCAATGAGCAGTACTTC	CASSLAPGAGLNEQYF
TRBJ1-1	TRBV28	NA	NA	TGTGCCAGCAGTTTATGGGTACCGGGGGGCACTGAAGCTTTCTTT	CASSLWVPGGTEAFF
TRBJ2-2	TRBV29-1	once	TRBD2	TGCAGCGTTGAACCGATAGCGGGAGGGGAGTCCGGGGAGCTGTTTTTT	CSVEPIAGGESGELFF
TRBJ2-1	TRBV12-3/TRBV12-4	NA	TRBD2	TGTGCCAGCAGTTTTGCGTTCGCTAGCGGGCAATGGAGCTCCTACAATGAGCAGTTCTTC	CASSFAFASGQWSSYNEQFF
TRBJ1-1	TRBV5-4	NA	NA	TGTGCCAGCAGCTTCTCCGGGACAAAACTGAACACTGAAGCTTTCTTT	CASSFSGTKLNTEAFF
TRBJ2-1	TRBV27	NA	NA	TGTGCCAGCAGTTTCGAAATGGGATTTGCCAATGAGCAGTTCTTC	CASSFEMGFANEQFF
TRBJ2-7	TRBV28	NA	TRBD2	TGTGCCAGCAGTGTAGCGGGGGTCTCCTACGAGCAGTACTTC	CASSVAGVSYEQYF
TRBJ2-1	TRBV7-9	NA	TRBD2	TGTGCCAGCAGCTTAGGAGGGGCGGGGGGCTTCAATGAGCAGTTCTTC	CASSLGGAGGFNEQFF
TRBJ2-3	TRBV18	once	TRBD1	TGTGCCAGCTCACACGGGACAGACAATGTAGATACGCAGTATTTT	CASSHGTDNVDTQYF
TRBJ2-7	TRBV29-1	NA	NA	TGCAGCGTTGGGACGGTAACCTACGAGCAGTACTTC	CSVGTVTYEQYF
TRBJ2-7	TRBV27	few	TRBD2	TGTGCCAGCAGTATCCGACTAGCAGTCTACAATGAGCAGTACTTC	CASSIRLAVYNEQYF
TRBJ2-5	TRBV12-3/TRBV12-4	NA	NA	TGTGCCAGCAGTCAAGACCGGGGCCCAATAGAGACCCAGTACTTC	CASSQDRGPIETQYF
TRBJ1-2	TRBV25-1	NA	NA	TGTGCCAGCAGCCCGACGTGGCAGACGACCTATGGCTACACCTTC	CASSPTWQTTYGYTF
TRBJ2-7	TRBV20-1	NA	NA	TGCAGTGCTATAGGTAACTACGAGCAGTACTTC	CSAIGNYEQYF
TRBJ1-6	TRBV7-9	few	NA	TGTGCCAGCAGCTTAGTCTCGACAGGAGCTAATTCACCCCTCCACTTT	CASSLVSTGANSPLHF
TRBJ2-7	TRBV29-1	few	NA	TGCAGCGCCTACAGCGGCTCCTACGAGCAGTACTTC	CSAYSGSYEQYF
TRBJ1-2	TRBV4-1	NA	TRBD1	TGCGCCAGCAGCCAAGACAGCGGACAGGGGTACTATGGCTACACCTTC	CASSQDSGQGYYGYTF
TRBJ1-5	TRBV29-1	NA	TRBD1	TGCAGCGTTGGGGGGACAGGGAACCAGCATTTT	CSVGGTGNQHF
TRBJ1-2	TRBV28	NA	NA	TGTGCCAGCAGTTTACCGTCGTCTCTGTATGGCTACACCTTC	CASSLPSSLYGYTF
TRBJ2-1	TRBV2	NA	TRBD1	TGTGCCAGCAGTGACAGGGGGACCTACTCCTACAATGAGCAGTTCTTC	CASSDRGTYSYNEQFF
TRBJ2-1	TRBV27	NA	TRBD2	TGTGCCAGCTTTCCTGGGACTAGCGGGGTCCGGGAGCAGTTCTTC	CASFPGTSGVREQFF
TRBJ1-1	TRBV6-6	NA	NA	TGTGCCAGCACTTTCGGGGGTAATGTATTCGGCACTGAAGCTTTCTTT	CASTFGGNVFGTEAFF
TRBJ2-3	TRBV4-1	many	NA	TGCGCCAGCAGCCAAATCCCCACTAGCACAGATACGCAGTATTTT	CASSQIPTSTDTQYF
TRBJ2-2	TRBV29-1	NA	TRBD2	TGCAGCGTTCGGATCGCGGGAGGGCCTGGGGAGCTGTTTTTT	CSVRIAGGPGELFF
TRBJ1-2	TRBV10-3	few	NA	TGTGCCATCGGGAATTCTAACTATGGCTACACCTTC	CAIGNSNYGYTF
TRBJ2-7	TRBV6-1	NA	TRBD2	TGTGCCAGCAGTGGCCTAGCGGCCCCCTACGAGCAGTACTTC	CASSGLAAPYEQYF
TRBJ1-1	TRBV18	NA	TRBD1	TGTGCCAGCTCACCGGTCTCTCTTTGGGGGGACAGCAACACTGAAGCTTTCTTT	CASSPVSLWGDSNTEAFF
TRBJ2-7	TRBV12-3/TRBV12-4	few	TRBD1	TGTGCCAGCAGTTCGACCGGGACAGGCGGCGAGCAGTACTTC	CASSSTGTGGEQYF
TRBJ1-6	TRBV7-9	once	NA	TGTGCCAGCAGCCCCGCAGGGAGCTCCTATAATTCACCCCTCCACTTT	CASSPAGSSYNSPLHF
TRBJ2-1	TRBV4-1	few	TRBD2	TGCGCCAGCAGCCAAGTTGTAGGACTAGCTTCAGATGAGCAGTTCTTC	CASSQVVGLASDEQFF
TRBJ1-1	TRBV20-1	NA	NA	TGCAGTGCTGAGAGGATTACGTCGGCTTTCTTT	CSAERITSAFF
TRBJ1-2	TRBV30	NA	NA	TGTGCCTGGAGTTGGCAGGCTAACTATGGCTACACCTTC	CAWSWQANYGYTF
TRBJ2-1	TRBV15	NA	TRBD2	TGTGCCACCAGCAGAGAGAGCGGGAGGGCGTACAATGAGCAGTTCTTC	CATSRESGRAYNEQFF
TRBJ1-1	TRBV27	NA	TRBD1	TGTGCCAGCACGACAGGGGGGTTCGGCACTGAAGCTTTCTTT	CASTTGGFGTEAFF
TRBJ2-1	TRBV4-2	few	NA	TGTGCCAGCAGCCAGCCGCTGAACGCGGCACATGAGCAGTTCTTC	CASSQPLNAAHEQFF